Listed below are T cell receptor beta chains from one sample, sequenced in a study of OX40 agonist ivuxolimab in advanced cancers. TCRdb's copy holds only in-frame clones and misses some; the assay was immunoSEQ multiplex PCR. The data show 23,000 or so clones, around 79% seen once. The sample consisted of CD4+ or CD8+ T cells sorted from blood, taken in a trial of the OX40 agonist ivuxolimab. The receptors originated from an adult with an advanced solid tumor such as melanoma, head and neck, liver or kidney cancer. CDR3s include the opening cysteine and the closing phenylalanine or tryptophan. Each record gives: J gene, D gene, V gene, clone size, CDR3 protein, CDR3 DNA. D genes are given only for firm matches. Clone size, where shown, is once, few, many, or a class for clones that have expanded.

TRBJ1-1 TRBD1 TRBV28 NA CASSSGTGRAEAFF TGTGCCAGCAGTTCCGGGACAGGGAGGGCTGAAGCTTTCTTT
TRBJ2-7 NA TRBV5-5 NA CASSRRAESSYEQYF TGTGCCAGCAGCCGTAGGGCAGAAAGCTCCTACGAGCAGTACTTC
TRBJ1-3 NA TRBV5-6 once CASSFVQASGNTIYF TGTGCCAGCAGCTTTGTACAAGCCTCTGGAAACACCATATATTTT
TRBJ2-7 TRBD2 TRBV7-8 NA CASSLARGAYEQYF TGTGCCAGCAGCTTAGCACGGGGGGCCTACGAGCAGTACTTC
TRBJ1-2 NA TRBV7-9 NA CASSLRETDGYTF TGTGCCAGCAGCTTACGGGAGACCGATGGCTACACCTTC
TRBJ2-5 NA TRBV20-1 NA CSARPQETQYF TGCAGTGCTAGACCACAAGAGACCCAGTACTTC
TRBJ2-7 NA TRBV6-1 NA CASSVGQGLTYEQYF TGTGCCAGCAGTGTTGGGCAGGGTCTAACCTACGAGCAGTACTTC
TRBJ2-7 TRBD2 TRBV28 NA CASSGRGGRYEQYF TGTGCCAGCAGTGGGCGGGGGGGCCGCTACGAGCAGTACTTC
TRBJ2-7 NA TRBV27 few CASSLRYQDTYEQYF TGTGCCAGCAGTTTGCGCTATCAGGATACCTACGAGCAGTACTTC
TRBJ1-4 NA TRBV5-8 few CASSFRATNEKLFF TGTGCCAGCAGCTTCCGGGCAACTAATGAAAAACTGTTTTTT
TRBJ2-1 TRBD2 TRBV5-1 NA CASSYSSGGGLYNEQFF TGCGCCAGCAGCTATTCTAGCGGTGGAGGGCTCTACAATGAGCAGTTCTTC
TRBJ2-5 TRBD2 TRBV15 NA CATSIRSGGAETQYF TGTGCCACCAGCATACGTTCCGGGGGGGCGGAGACCCAGTACTTC
TRBJ1-1 NA TRBV4-1 NA CASSQEHIKSEAFF TGCGCCAGCAGCCAAGAACACATAAAATCTGAAGCTTTCTTT
TRBJ2-7 TRBD1 TRBV18 NA CASSPGQLGLNEQYF TGTGCCAGCTCACCGGGACAGCTTGGCCTTAACGAGCAGTACTTC
TRBJ1-2 NA TRBV27 NA CASSLTPQGVSGYTF TGTGCCAGCAGTTTAACCCCTCAGGGAGTGAGTGGCTACACCTTC
TRBJ2-5 TRBD2 TRBV28 NA CASRVFGGVGTQYF TGTGCCAGCAGAGTATTCGGGGGGGTTGGGACCCAGTACTTC
TRBJ2-7 NA TRBV28 NA CASSRDGEYEQYF TGTGCCAGCAGCAGGGACGGGGAGTACGAGCAGTACTTC
TRBJ1-2 NA TRBV4-2 NA CASSPDAGAPIGTYGYTF TGTGCCAGCAGCCCGGATGCCGGGGCCCCAATTGGGACCTATGGCTACACCTTC
TRBJ1-4 NA TRBV15 NA CATSGRGAGSNEKLFF TGTGCCACCAGCGGTCGGGGGGCAGGCTCGAATGAAAAACTGTTTTTT
TRBJ2-7 TRBD2 TRBV5-1 NA CASRGLAGGLGYEQYF TGCGCCAGCCGAGGACTAGCGGGGGGGCTAGGCTACGAGCAGTACTTC
TRBJ2-6 TRBD1 TRBV29-1 once CSVEDRGFVLTF TGCAGCGTTGAAGACAGGGGGTTCGTCCTGACTTTC
TRBJ2-1 NA TRBV4-1 NA CASSQSRDISYNEQFF TGCGCCAGCAGCCAGTCGCGGGACATCTCCTACAATGAGCAGTTCTTC
TRBJ2-7 TRBD1 TRBV5-6 NA CASSSFDRVIEQYF TGTGCCAGCAGCTCGTTTGACAGGGTGATCGAGCAGTACTTC